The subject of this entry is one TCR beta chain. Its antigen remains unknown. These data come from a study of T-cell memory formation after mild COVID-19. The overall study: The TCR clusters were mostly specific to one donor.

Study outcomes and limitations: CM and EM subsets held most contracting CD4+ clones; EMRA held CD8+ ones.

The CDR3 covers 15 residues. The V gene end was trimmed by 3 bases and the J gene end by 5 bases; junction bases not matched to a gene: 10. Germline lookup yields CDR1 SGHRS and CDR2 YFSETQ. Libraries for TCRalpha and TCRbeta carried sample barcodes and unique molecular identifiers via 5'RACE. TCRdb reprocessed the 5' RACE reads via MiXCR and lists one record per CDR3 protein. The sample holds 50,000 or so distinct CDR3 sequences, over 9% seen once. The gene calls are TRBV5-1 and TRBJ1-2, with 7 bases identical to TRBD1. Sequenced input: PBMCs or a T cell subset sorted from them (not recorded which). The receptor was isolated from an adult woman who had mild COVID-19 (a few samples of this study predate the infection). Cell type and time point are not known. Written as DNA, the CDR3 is TGCGCCAGCAGCTCTCGGACAGGCCAAGGGTATGGCTACACCTTC. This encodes CASSSRTGQGYGYTF.